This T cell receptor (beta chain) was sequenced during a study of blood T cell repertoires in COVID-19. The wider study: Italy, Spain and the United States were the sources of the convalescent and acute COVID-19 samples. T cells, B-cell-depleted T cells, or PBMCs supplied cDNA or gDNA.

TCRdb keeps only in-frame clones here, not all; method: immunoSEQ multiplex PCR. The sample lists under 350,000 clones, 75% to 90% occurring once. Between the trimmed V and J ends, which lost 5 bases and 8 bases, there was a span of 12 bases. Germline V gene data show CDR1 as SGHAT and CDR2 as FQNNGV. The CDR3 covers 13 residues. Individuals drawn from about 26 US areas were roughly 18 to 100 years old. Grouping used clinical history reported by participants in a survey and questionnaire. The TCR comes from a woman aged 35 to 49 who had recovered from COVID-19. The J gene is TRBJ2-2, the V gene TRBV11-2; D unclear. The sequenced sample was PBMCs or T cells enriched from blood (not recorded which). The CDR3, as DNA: TGTGCCAGCAGCCTTTCAGAAATGGGGGAGCTGTTTTTT. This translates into CASSLSEMGELFF.